This T cell receptor (beta chain) is drawn from a study of type 1 regulatory T cells. As for the study in general: T-allo10 is an in vitro-generated, Tr1-enriched CD4 T cell product specific for alloantigen.

TCRdb fed the reads into MiXCR, producing one record per CDR3 protein. The repertoire holds around 62,000 distinct CDR3 sequences, with nearly 65% as singletons. With regard to this clonotype: What it binds is not known.

Looked up from germline, CDR1 is SEHNR and CDR2 is FQNEAQ (reference sequence). The ends were cut back, 6 bases at V and 6 bases at J, with 19 bases in the middle. The CDR3 runs to 15 residues. Graft donor-derived T-allo10 cells were described as host-alloantigen-specific, anergic, and alloantigen-specifically suppressive. The TCR originated in a human donor in good health. J is TRBJ2-3 and V is TRBV7-9; TRBD2 is a possible D gene (5 bases). Sequenced: cultured T cells, either the whole culture or a sorted T cell fraction (not recorded which). Subset defined: Tr1-enriched cell product generated in vitro against host alloantigens. The CDR3 DNA follows: TGTGCCAGCAGATTCCTAGCTGGGCATTGGGATACGCAGTATTTT. Translating it yields CASRFLAGHWDTQYF. The whole variable domain, filled in from reference TRBV7-9 and TRBJ2-3, reads DTGVSQNPRHKITKRGQNVTFRCDPISEHNRLYWYRQTLGQGPEFLTYFQNEAQLEKSRLLSDRFSAERPKGSFSTLEIQRTEQGDSAMYLCASRFLAGHWDTQYFGPGTRLTVL.